This T cell receptor beta chain was retrieved from a study of cytomegalovirus exposure and HLA in healthy donors (dated by TCRdb to between 2016 and 2019). Regarding the study in general: An earlier analysis of some 600 of the donors reported 276 Gb of sequence data and around 100 million unique TCR beta sequences obtained from some 170 million T cells. Of the roughly 400 genotyped donors, 65% to 90% fell in the genetic ancestry cluster associated with self-reported Caucasian donors. Roughly five DR-DQ haplotypes were handled as single units for association and clustering, since linkage in the cohort was strong. In an earlier analysis of over 550 of the donors, high-throughput TCR beta sequencing was used to judge whether each TCR beta V gene segment behaved as functional or pseudogenic. A later analysis re-analyzed previously published TCR beta repertoires from about 600 donors and added high-resolution HLA genotyping to study TCR occurrence patterns. The study aimed to test whether signatures of past pathogen exposure could be identified by cataloging public T cell receptors. All discovery cohort repertoires had been generated on a single sequencing platform. The study profiled the T cell repertoires of 550 to 700 subjects by immunosequencing and related them to cytomegalovirus serostatus. The later analysis used no new phenotypic data to find candidate immune exposures, relying instead on TCR beta sequences and their occurrence across donors. Donor age, sex, ethnicity and CMV serostatus were compiled alongside the repertoire data. In a later genetic analysis, genome-wide SNP genotypes for about 55% of the 666 donors were used, and that subset was treated as a discovery cohort. To predict cytomegalovirus infection status, the study brought together high-throughput TCR immunosequencing, statistical association of individual TCRs with disease status, and machine learning. Class I and class II HLA loci were covered by the typing at four-digit resolution. Along with the approximately 650-subject first cohort, a separate validation cohort of over a hundred different subjects was used. Across 300 to 400 genotyped donors of the cohort, an average of 235,054 unique TCR beta nucleotide sequences per donor were sequenced, and 15% to 20% of those sequences were non-productive. Approximately 310 gigabases of sequencing data and tens of millions of unique TCR sequences were included in an early release covering about 700 HLA-typed donors. Typing coverage varied by locus: 629-630 donors for A, B, C, DRB1 and DQB1; approximately 520 for DQA1; approximately 570 for DPA1; roughly 450 for DPB1.

Library creation used the immunoSEQ multiplex PCR assay. For the multiplex PCR, a mixture combining 60 forward primers for TCR Vbeta segments and 13 reverse primers for TCR Jbeta segments was used. A multiplex PCR assay on genomic DNA amplified the CDR3 region of rearranged TCR beta genes. The Illumina HiSeq System was used to sequence the amplified TCR beta libraries as 87-base-pair reads. Per the source publication's procedure: A later analysis tallied about 77 million unique TCR beta chains across the 660 or so repertoires, and approximately 9.9 million of those chains were shared by two or more donors. Raw reads were error-corrected and collapsed into unique sequences by a nearest-neighbor algorithm in which closely related sequences were merged to remove PCR and sequencing errors. Alignment of CDR3 sequences to IMGT reference sequences was used to assign V, D and J gene segments. For a sequence to be retained, at least a six-nucleotide match to both a V gene segment and a J gene segment was required. Rearrangements were called productive when the CDR3 lacked stop codons and stayed in frame with V and J; all others were non-productive. Following IMGT convention, CDR3 was defined as the stretch from the second conserved V-encoded cysteine to the conserved J-encoded phenylalanine. Sequences without an unambiguous match to a single V gene segment were excluded from the earlier analysis of almost 600 of the donors. An earlier analysis of several hundred of the donors classified V segments as functional when productive rearrangements were above 56.7% and as segregating when the standard deviation between donors was above 5%. A statistical classification framework was developed to diagnose cytomegalovirus status using the catalog of TCR beta chain sequences. In a later analysis, TCR nucleotide sequences were compared against IMGT/GENE-DB human TR gene sequences so that V and J genes could be assigned. Using the TCRdist pipeline, a later analysis assigned CDR3 sequences along with most-parsimonious VDJ recombination scenarios. In a later analysis, every TCR beta chain was defined by the combination of its CDR3 amino acid sequence and its V-gene family, and reads without a unique V-gene family were dropped. To address suspected cross-contamination and a sequencing artifact, a later analysis removed approximately 600 highly shared, low-generation-probability nucleotide sequences. A later analysis calculated a clonal expansion index for each public chain from normalized within-repertoire ranks of inferred template counts. Generation probabilities in a later analysis came from a VDJ recombination model fitted to out-of-frame rearrangements, and those results were checked against IGoR. In a later analysis, hypergeometric tests were used to score TCR-TCR, TCR-HLA and TCR-CMV co-occurrence, with a repertoire-size bias correction applied to TCR pairs. A later analysis estimated false discovery rates by permuting HLA or CMV assignments 20 times. A later analysis grouped co-occurring TCRs with DBSCAN, adding TCRdist sequence similarity when clustering within HLA-allele-positive subsets. For co-occurrence clustering, repertoires with fewer than 30,000 or more than 120,000 public chains were excluded, along with four to six repertoires with anomalous nucleotide sharing. TCRdb carries this immuneACCESS record with in-frame sequences only. Its versions omit some clonotypes, under half of them owing to an unresolved V gene in the studies checked, with the rest unexplained. V, J and clone size are taken as reported in that table, and D and trimming were inferred from the DNA itself. This sample holds about 140,000 clones; roughly four fifths were observed only once. The ten largest clones take up 1% to 1.5% of the sample.

There are 13 amino acids in the CDR3, from cysteine to phenylalanine inclusive. Of the read, only the CDR3 DNA is kept; its 39 bases are in frame from base 1. Cut back by 4 bases and 5 bases, the V and J ends lie 11 bases apart. CDR1 and CDR2 are drawn from the germline V gene: SGHTA, FQGTGA. With regard to this clone: Its antigen is not yet known. Per-nucleotide qualities are absent, and no much larger clonotype sits a single base away.

The cohort consisted of 650 to 700 healthy bone marrow donors. All cohort members were sampled while nominally healthy, although unrecorded immune exposures were likely present. The donor was CMV seronegative and belonged to the group of approximately 320 seronegative cohort members. A peripheral blood sample was collected from each donor, and TCR beta sequencing was performed on peripheral blood mononuclear cells. Genomic DNA extraction from the blood cell samples was performed with the Qiagen DNeasy Blood Extraction Kit. What the authors observed across the whole study: Presence/absence analyses assumed roughly uniform sequencing depth across donors, an assumption that may not hold. A further reported finding was that TCR beta sequences accurately predicted the HLA-A and HLA-B alleles for most subjects in the first cohort. Linkage disequilibrium might explain the correlated functional status among segregating V segments, but an unknown experimental factor could not be ruled out. When HLA alleles, especially DR and DQ, strongly co-occurred, TCR associations were difficult to assign to individual alleles. The classifier was reported to diagnose cytomegalovirus status with high specificity and sensitivity in both the original cohort and the validation cohort. Compared with the roughly 600-donor mean, donors in an Asian-associated ancestry cluster had fewer N-insertions in productive TCRs, according to a later genetic analysis. Because the 87-base-pair reads could not distinguish some IMGT-functional V segments, including TRBV6-2 and TRBV6-3, those segments were excluded. In this cohort, only TCR beta chains were sequenced, and detectable features were limited by the absence of alpha or paired-chain data. In the study, around 160 TCR beta chains were listed as associated with cytomegalovirus. In vitro tests confirmed that a few of the cytomegalovirus-associated TCR beta chains recognize cytomegalovirus antigens. Compared with equally common non-associated chains, HLA-associated TCR beta chains in a later analysis were more clonally expanded and had lower generation probabilities. HLA typing was unavailable for some donors at each locus, so association tests used only the typed subset. Because counts were too low, roughly 17 rarely observed V segments, including chromosome 9 orphons, were left out of the earlier analysis of several hundred of the donors. Several of the top co-occurrence clusters appeared to be linked to parvovirus B19, influenza, CMV and Epstein-Barr virus, according to a later analysis. Immune exposure information for the cohort was limited to CMV serostatus. In a later analysis, around 17,000 TCR beta sequences were associated with specific HLA alleles at a false discovery rate of 0.05. In a later genetic analysis, a missense DCLRE1C variant was associated with V-gene and J-gene trimming of TCR beta chains, and the association was replicated in an independent cohort. According to a later analysis, most CMV-associated TCR beta chains appeared to be HLA-restricted, and the HLA associations seemed to be driven largely by CMV exposure. A later analysis found that TCR association rates varied across HLA loci, with DRB1 alleles showing the most associated TCRs and HLA-C alleles the fewest. Most TCR sequences were observed very rarely across donors, whereas some public TCRs were present in many individuals. A cluster of highly shared sequence variants was judged likely to be a technical artifact of the sequencing pipeline. In an earlier analysis of 587 of the donors, most TCR beta V segments appeared in productive rearrangements about 87% or about 30% of the time, broadly matching IMGT annotations. The authors suggested that the approach could potentially be extended to other disease states and immunological phenotypes.

The chain joins TRBV7-3 to TRBJ1-1, with an unclear D gene assignment. The clonotype originates from a woman aged 40 to 55 in good health and CMV-seronegative. Input material: PBMCs. The nucleotide sequence reads as follows: TGTGCCAGCAGCTCCGAAAGGAGGACTGAAGCTTTCTTT. This codes for CASSSERRTEAFF.